This T cell receptor beta chain appears in the sequencing data of a study of beta chain features in type 1 diabetes (dated by TCRdb to about 2018). A note on the overall study: Mean age, gender distribution, total cell number and subset yield did not differ between patients and healthy donors. A total of 85 million to 140 million sorted cells were examined across all samples, and the number of cells per subset was strongly correlated with RNA yield. In the study, recently diagnosed type 1 diabetes patients and matched healthy donors were compared on the TCRB repertoires of their sorted circulating CD4+ T cell subsets. Whereas all 28 donors provided naive and central memory subsets, regulatory and stem cell-like memory subsets were isolated from just 8 patients and roughly 8 healthy donors. Results and caveats for the whole study, not just this receptor: In all four CD4+ subsets, TCRB CDR3 length was moderately but significantly shorter in type 1 diabetes patients. PCR may preferentially amplify shorter templates, but because patient and control samples were amplified and corrected together, any resulting skew would affect both groups equally. Naive, central memory and regulatory TCRB repertoires appeared to be more similar among patients than among healthy donors. HLA sub-analyses involved small numbers of individuals, so any influence of HLA type on TCRB rearrangement remained unresolved. Because cDNA was sequenced instead of genomic DNA, highly expressing activated cells could be over-represented, though the groups showed no difference in activation or CD3 levels. At VDJ recombination sites, patients with type 1 diabetes made fewer insertions and deleted more nucleotides, a pattern implying thymic rearrangement abnormalities.

From each donor, a single peripheral blood sample of around 0.12 L on average was drawn into heparinised tubes. Using a panel that included CD45RO, CCR7, CD25, CD127, CD95 and CD27, naive, central memory, regulatory and stem cell-like memory CD4+ T cells were sorted on a BD FACSAria II. Every sorted population had a purity above 95%. PBMCs were isolated immediately by Lymphoprep density gradient centrifugation and stained directly without culture. So that batch effects would be minimized, each experiment stained and sorted samples in pairs, pairing one healthy donor with one patient. All of the isolated RNA was reverse transcribed with the High Capacity cDNA Reverse Transcription Kit, so expressed TCRB transcripts were sequenced. Deep immunoSEQ sequencing was applied to naive, central memory and regulatory T cell samples, giving an average of roughly 3.5 million total reads per sample. Sorted cells were lysed in RLT buffer, and RNA was extracted using DNase-treated RNeasy Micro or Mini kits according to cell number. Each cell subset was processed separately to prevent cross-contamination, with patient and healthy donor samples processed together. Using the immunoSEQ multiplex PCR, TCRB sequences were amplified from cDNA into 87-bp fragments spanning the CDR3 region. Amplicons were sequenced on the Illumina HiSeq platform. The original pipeline was this. Synthetic template baselines were used to correct PCR bias computationally, reads within Hamming distance 2 were collapsed together, and singletons that could not be merged were discarded. Reads were aligned against IMGT to assign V, D and J genes, CDR3 length and insertions or deletions at six rearrangement sites. Within each subset, clonotype counts were normalized to sorted cell number, and only after that were true diversity and Gini coefficients computed with the tcR R package. The overlap coefficient, calculated on TCRB nucleotide sequences, was used to quantify repertoire sharing. Out-of-frame TCRB sequences from naive cells were analyzed as a proxy for the pre-selection repertoire. TCRdb retrieved this table from immuneACCESS and kept in-frame rearrangements only. Not all clones are present; in checked studies, unresolved V genes account for under half, and no reason is known for the remainder. Clone size and V and J calls were adopted from that table, with D and trimming inferred from the DNA. This sample lists 200,000 to 250,000 clones; roughly two thirds were detected once. The biggest ten clones account for about 0.051% of the sample.

This clone was seen more than once but under ten times. Its antigen has not been determined. No base quality information exists; no much larger clone differs at one position. V and J are trimmed by 7 bases and 7 bases, and the gene matches miss 3 bases of the junction. CDR1 and CDR2, per the germline V gene, are SQVTM and ANQGSEA. The CDR3 runs 13 amino acids, cysteine and phenylalanine included. Only the CDR3 region is kept as DNA, spanning 39 bases read in frame from base 1. Sequenced: naive CD4+ T cells from blood. The sample's cell subset or site label, in plain terms: true naive CD4+ T cells. Recombination joined TRBV29-1 with TRBJ2-1, with TRBD2 matching 14 junction bases. This TCR was recovered from a man aged 25-40 years in good health. The DNA sequence follows: TGCAGCGCTGGGACTAGCGGGAGTAATGAGCAGTTCTTC. This yields the protein CSAGTSGSNEQFF.